These 25 T cell receptor beta chains were sequenced from one sample in a study of identical twins. One entry per CDR3 protein results from TCRdb running MiXCR on the 5' RACE reads. The sample includes roughly 470,000 distinct CDR3 sequences, about 13% of them seen just once. Separately, the same data were catalogued under a study of yellow fever vaccine responses in identical twins.

Source material: CD4+ T cells sorted from blood. All receptors derive from a woman aged 18 to 35 in good health.

The chain combines TRBV5-1 with TRBJ2-3, with 14 positions matching TRBD2. V shed 7 bases and J 3 bases; nucleotides not matched to a gene: 10. This CDR3 is 17 amino acids long. Germline CDR1 SGHRS, CDR2 YFSETQ. This chain's CDR3 is CASGPGLAGVATDTQYF. The CDR3 bases are TGCGCCAGCGGACCGGGACTAGCGGGAGTTGCGACAGATACGCAGTATTTT.

The chain employs TRBV29-1 and TRBJ2-1, with TRBD2 identical over 7 bases. This CDR3 comprises 14 residues. In germline, CDR1 is SQVTM, CDR2 ANQGSEA. The trim removed 5 bases at V and 11 bases at J, leaving 15 bases unmatched. For the CDR3, the DNA is TGCAGCGTTCACTCCGGGGGGACGGGACGCCAGCAGTTCTTC. It codes for CSVHSGGTGRQQFF.

The chain uses TRBV10-3 and TRBJ2-7, with 8 bases that match TRBD1. CDR1 ENHRY and CDR2 SYGVKD come from the germline V gene. V was clipped by 3 bases and J by 4 bases; unmatched bases: 5. The CDR3 totals 14 residues. The chain's CDR3 is CAISDRDRRYEQYF. The CDR3, as DNA: TGTGCCATCAGTGACCGGGACAGGAGATACGAGCAGTACTTC.

The chain combines TRBV5-5 with TRBJ2-7; D is unclear. Germline V gene data show CDR1 as SGHKS and CDR2 as YYEKEE (reference sequence). V gave up 0 bases and J gave up 6 bases, with 10 bases separating them. The length of the CDR3 is 13 residues. CDR3: CASSLEAGTEQYF. In DNA, the CDR3 is TGTGCCAGCAGCTTGGAGGCTGGAACCGAGCAGTACTTC.

The J gene is TRBJ2-3, the V gene TRBV4-2; 8 bases are shared with TRBD2. With V trimmed by 3 bases and J by 1 base, 6 bases remained unmatched. The CDR3 is 16 residues long. Germline-derived CDR1 and CDR2 are LGHNA and YNFKEQ. DNA of the CDR3: TGTGCCAGCAGCCAGTTGAGCGGGAGTGGCACAGATACGCAGTATTTT. Protein sequence: CASSQLSGSGTDTQYF.

This clonotype was counted many times. The chain uses TRBV7-9 and TRBJ2-4; a possible D gene is TRBD2 (6 bases). The V and J ends lost 6 bases and 7 bases respectively, with 16 bases between them. The CDR3 extends over 14 amino acids. Germline values: CDR1 SEHNR, CDR2 FQNEAQ (reference sequence). The CDR3 DNA sequence: TGTGCCAGCAGTTCTATCGGGGGTCGGAACATTCAGTACTTC. Amino acids: CASSSIGGRNIQYF.

This clonotype was recorded many times. The V and J genes are TRBV5-1 and TRBJ1-5, with D hard to call. The CDR3 length is 14 residues. Deletions cut 1 base from V and 7 bases from J, with 12 bases between. CDR1 is SGHRS, CDR2 YFSETQ, per germline. The CDR3 protein is CASSLWGAGQPQHF. The CDR3 DNA sequence: TGCGCCAGCAGCTTGTGGGGTGCCGGACAGCCCCAGCATTTT.

This clonotype was picked up many times. The chain joins TRBV29-1 to TRBJ1-6; D call uncertain. From germline, CDR1 is SQVTM and CDR2 ANQGSEA. V shed 7 bases and J shed 9 bases, with 19 bases lying between them. The CDR3 is 14 amino acids. The CDR3 coding sequence is TGCAGCGCCGTGGTCGGGCCTGTGGGTTCACCCCTCCACTTT. Translated, it gives CSAVVGPVGSPLHF.

The sample holds a few counts of this clonotype. The chain links TRBV20-1 to TRBJ2-1; 13 nucleotides line up with TRBD2. The CDR3 runs 16 residues. Looked up from germline, CDR1 is DFQATT and CDR2 is SNEGSKA (reference sequence). V shed 4 bases and J 1 base; nucleotides not matched to a gene: 4. The CDR3 loop is CSATTSGRGSYNEQFF. The CDR3 nucleotides are TGCAGTGCTACAACTAGCGGGAGGGGATCCTACAATGAGCAGTTCTTC.

This clonotype was picked up a small number of times. This chain links TRBV29-1 with TRBJ1-1; 7 nucleotides agree with TRBD1. Trimming at V came to 8 bases and at J to 6 bases, leaving 12 bases not matched to a gene. Per the germline V gene, CDR1 is SQVTM and CDR2 is ANQGSEA. CDR3 length: 13 residues. CDR3 sequence reads: CSSHPSGQAEAFF. DNA of the CDR3: TGCAGCTCACACCCTAGCGGACAGGCTGAAGCTTTCTTT. Filled out from reference TRBV29-1 and TRBJ1-1, the complete variable domain reads SAVISQKPSRDICQRGTSLTIQCQVDSQVTMMFWYRQQPGQSLTLIATANQGSEATYESGFVIDKFPISRPNLTFSTLTVSNMSPEDSSIYLCSSHPSGQAEAFFGQGTRLTVV.

This clonotype turned up a few times. The chain combines TRBV28 with TRBJ2-7; TRBD2 matches at 13 bases. From germline, CDR1 is MDHEN and CDR2 SYDVKM. This CDR3 contains 15 residues. J gave up 6 bases and V 5 bases, and 7 bases lay outside the gene matches. In DNA form, the CDR3 reads TGTGCCAGCAGTCCCGGCACTAGCGGGGGGGCCGAGCAGTACTTC. Residues: CASSPGTSGGAEQYF.

This clonotype has more than one count but fewer than ten. V is TRBV7-2 and J is TRBJ2-6; tentative D call: TRBD1 (5 bases). Trimming stripped 7 bases from V and 4 bases from J, with 11 bases between. The CDR3 is 14 residues long. The V gene's germline CDR1 is SGHTA and CDR2 FQGNSA. The CDR3 DNA follows: TGTGCCAGCACGCAGGGTCTAGGGGCCAACGTCCTGACTTTC. This codes for CASTQGLGANVLTF.

This clonotype was recorded many times. DNA of the CDR3: TGTGCCACCACGGGGGCCTACTACAATGAGCAGTTCTTC. Its translation: CATTGAYYNEQFF. V and J are TRBV24-1 and TRBJ2-1, with D possibly being TRBD1 or TRBD2 (6 bases each). The CDR3 covers 13 residues. V was shortened by 8 bases and J by 3 bases, with 10 bases between the two germline ends. Germline V lookup: CDR1 KGHDR, CDR2 SFDVKD.

The chain recombines TRBV30 with TRBJ2-1; D might be TRBD1 or TRBD2, each matching 5 bases. Germline lookup yields CDR1 GTSNPN and CDR2 SVGIG (reference sequence). V shed 3 bases and J shed 7 bases, with 13 bases lying between them. CDR3 length equals 13 residues. The CDR3 sequence is CAWSTGRRNEQFF. The DNA for the CDR3 is TGTGCCTGGAGCACGGGACGCAGGAATGAGCAGTTCTTC. The whole variable domain, filled in from reference TRBV30 and TRBJ2-1, reads SQTIHQWPATLVQPVGSPLSLECTVEGTSNPNLYWYRQAAGRGLQLLFYSVGIGQISSEVPQNLSASRPQDRQFILSSKKLLLSDSGFYLCAWSTGRRNEQFFGPGTRLTVL.

V usage is TRBV7-9 and J usage is TRBJ2-5; maybe TRBD2 (5 bases). Germline loops: CDR1 SEHNR, CDR2 FQNEAQ (reference sequence). Between the trimmed V and J ends, which lost 4 bases and 4 bases, there was a span of 13 bases. This CDR3 has 14 residues. CDR3 DNA: TGTGCCAGCAGCTCGGGGTCCTGGCCAGAGACCCAGTACTTC. Residues: CASSSGSWPETQYF. Filled out from reference TRBV7-9 and TRBJ2-5, the complete variable domain reads DTGVSQNPRHKITKRGQNVTFRCDPISEHNRLYWYRQTLGQGPEFLTYFQNEAQLEKSRLLSDRFSAERPKGSFSTLEIQRTEQGDSAMYLCASSSGSWPETQYFGPGTRLLVL.

The V call is TRBV21-1, the J call TRBJ2-5. TRBV21-1 is described as a pseudogene. This CDR3 is built from 13 residues. This CDR3 is CASSKELQETQYF. The CDR3 DNA is TGTGCCAGCAGCAAAGAGCTCCAAGAGACCCAGTACTTC.

Only a few counts were recorded for this clonotype. J is TRBJ2-5 and V is TRBV5-5, with 9 bases matching TRBD1. The CDR3 spans 15 residues. With V trimmed by 4 bases and J by 4 bases, 8 bases remained unmatched. Germline V gene data show CDR1 as SGHKS and CDR2 as YYEKEE (reference sequence). The CDR3 region has the DNA TGTGCCAGCAGCACCGTTACAGGGGGCGGAGAGACCCAGTACTTC. Translated, it gives CASSTVTGGGETQYF.

V gene TRBV28 combines with J gene TRBJ2-6; D not certain. Germline lookup yields CDR1 MDHEN and CDR2 SYDVKM. The CDR3 extends over 17 amino acids. Trimming took off 4 bases at V and 2 bases at J, with 15 bases between the two ends. This CDR3 reads CASSSQEGGAGANVLTF. DNA of the CDR3: TGTGCCAGCAGTTCCCAGGAAGGTGGGGCTGGGGCCAACGTCCTGACTTTC. The entire variable domain, with the rest obtained from reference TRBV28 and TRBJ2-6, is as follows: DVKVTQSSRYLVKRTGEKVFLECVQDMDHENMFWYRQDPGLGLRLIYFSYDVKMKEKGDIPEGYSVSREKKERFSLILESASTNQTSMYLCASSSQEGGAGANVLTFGAGSRLTVL.

The CDR3, as DNA: TGTGCCAGCAGCCAAGGGGAGCGGTTTGCCGGGGAGCTGTTTTTT. Translated, it gives CASSQGERFAGELFF. The chain is built from TRBV3-1 and TRBJ2-2; a possible D gene is TRBD2 (5 bases). V was clipped by 1 base and J by 6 bases, with 12 bases between them. Per germline, CDR1 LGHDT and CDR2 YNNKEL (reference sequence). CDR3 length: 15 residues. Full variable domain (outside the CDR3, taken from reference TRBV3-1 and TRBJ2-2): DTAVSQTPKYLVTQMGNDKSIKCEQNLGHDTMYWYKQDSKKFLKIMFSYNNKELIINETVPNRFSPKSPDKAHLNLHINSLELGDSAVYFCASSQGERFAGELFFGEGSRLTVL.

This clonotype has at least ten counts. The chain combines TRBV10-3 with TRBJ1-1; tentative D call: TRBD1 (6 bases). Germline V CDR1 and CDR2: ENHRY, SYGVKD. V gave up 10 bases and J gave up 3 bases, with 12 bases separating them. The CDR3 consists of 12 residues. The CDR3 region is CATVGQYTEAFF. DNA of the CDR3: TGTGCCACCGTAGGACAGTACACTGAAGCTTTCTTT.

The sample holds a few counts of this clonotype. The CDR3 DNA reads as TGTGCCAGCAGCTTAAGAGCTGGTGGTACGCAGTATTTT. As protein: CASSLRAGGTQYF. The V call is TRBV7-6, the J call TRBJ2-3; D unresolved. The V gene lost 2 bases and the J gene lost 8 bases, with 11 bases spanning the gap. Germline V gene data show CDR1 as SGHVS and CDR2 as FNYEAQ. CDR3 length: 13 amino acids.

V gene TRBV20-1 combines with J gene TRBJ1-5, with TRBD1 as a possible D gene (6 bases). V gave up 6 bases and J gave up 5 bases, with 17 bases separating them. The CDR3 is 14 amino acids. Germline V gene data show CDR1 as DFQATT and CDR2 as SNEGSKA (reference sequence). Here the CDR3 DNA reads TGCAGTGCCACACCCTTCAGGGGAGATCAGCCCCAGCATTTT. As protein: CSATPFRGDQPQHF.

The table lists this clonotype with a few counts. The gene calls are TRBV6-6 and TRBJ1-6; TRBD1 matches at 7 bases. Germline CDR1 and CDR2: MNHNY and SVGAGI (reference sequence). This CDR3 spans 13 amino acids. The junction had 3 bases not matched to a gene; V was cut back by 6 bases and J by 7 bases. The DNA of the CDR3 is TGTGCCAGCAGAACGACAGGGAATTCACCCCTCCACTTT. It yields the protein CASRTTGNSPLHF.

The sample holds many counts of this clonotype. The gene calls are TRBV7-9 and TRBJ2-1; D is perhaps TRBD2 (6 bases). V dropped 6 bases and J dropped 7 bases, with 19 bases sitting between them. CDR3 size: 15 residues. Germline assignment: CDR1 SEHNR and CDR2 FQNEAQ (reference sequence). CDR3 DNA: TGTGCCAGCAGTAACCTCGGGACTGCCCTTAATGAGCAGTTCTTC. Encoded protein: CASSNLGTALNEQFF.

A few counts support this clonotype. The rearrangement links TRBV6-2 or TRBV6-3 to TRBJ2-1; the match to TRBD2 covers 11 bases. Unmatched junction bases numbered 9, after V lost 8 bases and J lost 0 bases. The CDR3 totals 17 residues. Germline V gene data show CDR1 as MNHEY and CDR2 as SVGEGT. The CDR3 region is CASGRRGLADSYNEQFF. Here the CDR3 DNA reads TGTGCCAGCGGAAGAAGGGGACTAGCGGACTCCTACAATGAGCAGTTCTTC.